This TCR beta chain came from a study of blood T cell repertoires in COVID-19. Whole-study context: Acute-phase and convalescent COVID-19 samples originated in the United States, Italy and Spain. PBMCs, B-cell-depleted T cells, or T cells were the source of the cDNA or gDNA that made up the material.

Per the study methods: Estimation of nucleated cell counts was performed using reference gene primer amplification. The table came from immunoSEQ multiplex PCR; TCRdb's copy has only in-frame clones and leaves some out. V, J and clone size are taken as reported in that table, and D and trimming were inferred from the DNA itself. The sample lists some 130,000 clones, 60% to 75% occurring once. This CDR3 spans 13 amino acids. Germline V gene data show CDR1 as LNHNV and CDR2 as YYDKDF (reference sequence). Trimming took 7 bases from V and 1 from J, leaving 8 bases between them. The chain joins TRBV15 to TRBJ1-5; D unresolved. This receptor was identified in a woman aged 70 to 79 with acute or convalescent COVID-19. The sample was peripheral blood. CDR3 region: CATNGGSNQPQHF. In DNA form, the CDR3 reads TGTGCCACCAACGGAGGGAGCAATCAGCCCCAGCATTTT.